One and the same sample provided the 15 T cell receptor beta chains below, sequenced in a study of T cells in Graves' hyperthyroidism and ophthalmopathy. Amplified TCR beta CDR3 regions derived from RNA transcripts. During a first-round RT-PCR of the TCR CDR3, the HTBI primer set was used. TCRdb reprocessed the multiplex PCR reads via MiXCR and lists one record per CDR3 protein. The top ten clones hold approximately 30% of a sample with about 640,000 distinct CDR3 sequences, around 21% of them seen once. Sequenced sample: blood. The receptors here all came from a man aged 25-45 years with Graves' ophthalmopathy.

Many counts were recorded for this clonotype. The chain employs TRBV28 and TRBJ2-1; TRBD2 agrees at 8 bases. Germline assignment: CDR1 MDHEN and CDR2 SYDVKM. The CDR3 is 14 amino acids. V trimming: 3 bases; J trimming: 8 bases; junction bases outside the gene matches: 6. The DNA of the CDR3 is TGTGCCAGCAGTTTGGGCGGGAGGAGCCATGAGCAGTTCTTC. It specifies CASSLGGRSHEQFF.

The chain employs TRBV6-2 or TRBV6-3 and TRBJ2-4; TRBD2 aligns across 8 bases. V was clipped by 2 bases and J by 11 bases; unmatched bases: 23. The CDR3 length is 19 residues. CDR1 is MNHEY and CDR2 is SVGEGT in the germline V gene. CDR3 sequence: CASSYRGQISGTGVFLQYF. The CDR3 DNA sequence: TGTGCCAGCAGTTACCGGGGACAAATTAGCGGGACCGGGGTGTTTCTTCAGTACTTC.

This clonotype was seen only a few times. The CDR3 nucleotides are TGCAGTGCTATGGGACAGTTCTCCTACGAGCAGTACTTC. It encodes CSAMGQFSYEQYF. The V gene is TRBV20-1, the J gene TRBJ2-7; 7 positions match TRBD1. J gave up 0 bases and V 4 bases, and 3 bases lay outside the gene matches. Per the germline V gene, CDR1 is DFQATT and CDR2 is SNEGSKA (reference sequence). CDR3 length equals 13 residues.

This clonotype appeared once. The chain carries TRBV9 and TRBJ2-7; 8 bases line up with TRBD2. The CDR3 loop spans 17 amino acids. J was trimmed by 4 bases and V by 3 bases; bases with no gene match: 15. Germline loops: CDR1 SGDLS, CDR2 YYNGEE. The CDR3, as DNA: TGTGCCAGCAGCGCACTAGCGGAAACGGATGGTTTTTACGAGCAGTACTTC. This translates into CASSALAETDGFYEQYF.

This clonotype was observed a few times. V and J are TRBV19 and TRBJ2-7; 9 positions agree with TRBD1. This CDR3 is built from 15 residues. The germline V gene encodes CDR1 LNHDA and CDR2 SQIVND (reference sequence). V trimming: 7 bases; J trimming: 1 base; junction bases outside the gene matches: 8. CDR3 in DNA: TGTGCCAGTACCCCGCATGGGACAGGGTCCTACGAGCAGTACTTC. Encoded protein: CASTPHGTGSYEQYF.

Only a few counts were recorded for this clonotype. It may be a read error: a sequence one base away is much more abundant. J is TRBJ1-2 and V is TRBV6-5; D not resolved. From germline, CDR1 is MNHEY and CDR2 SVGAGI. The CDR3 is made up of 13 amino acids. V gave up 2 bases and J gave up 2 bases, with 6 bases separating them. CDR3 bases: TGTGCCAGCAGTTACGGCAGGAACTATGGCTACACCTTC. Amino acid sequence: CASSYGRNYGYTF.

V and J are TRBV28 and TRBJ2-7; 9 bases align to TRBD1. V lost 3 bases to trimming and J lost 2 bases; unmatched junction nucleotides: 5. This CDR3 is 15 amino acids long. The germline gives CDR1 MDHEN, CDR2 SYDVKM. The CDR3 reads CASSFRTGVPYEQYF. CDR3 in DNA: TGTGCCAGCAGTTTTCGGACAGGGGTTCCCTACGAGCAGTACTTC.

This clonotype was detected only a few times. This chain connects TRBV7-2 to TRBJ2-7; D ambiguous. The CDR3 is made up of 13 amino acids. The germline V gene has CDR1 SGHTA and CDR2 FQGNSA. Trimming took 1 base from V and 3 from J, leaving 7 bases between them. The CDR3 sequence: CASSLVGNYEQYF. CDR3 DNA sequence: TGTGCCAGCAGCTTAGTAGGAAACTACGAGCAGTACTTC.

In this sample, this clonotype turned up a few times. This chain connects TRBV6-2 or TRBV6-3 to TRBJ1-1; no reliable D call. The V and J ends lost 3 bases and 1 base respectively, with 9 bases between them. CDR1 is MNHEY, CDR2 SVGEGT, per germline. This CDR3 contains 14 residues. This CDR3 reads CASSYITANTEAFF. The CDR3 DNA is TGTGCCAGCAGTTATATCACAGCGAACACTGAAGCTTTCTTT.

The V and J genes are TRBV20-1 and TRBJ2-5; 13 positions agree with TRBD2. CDR1 is DFQATT and CDR2 is SNEGSKA in the germline V gene (reference sequence). The CDR3 is 19 amino acids. Trimming at V came to 3 bases and at J to 4 bases, leaving 17 bases not matched to a gene. The CDR3 region has the DNA TGCAGTGCTAGCCAGGGAGCGTTAAGCAGGACTAGCGGGAGAGAGACCCAGTACTTC. Its translation: CSASQGALSRTSGRETQYF.

V and J are TRBV18 and TRBJ1-3; D might be TRBD1 (5 bases). V was trimmed by 0 bases and J by 0 bases, leaving 9 bases between them. This CDR3 is built from 16 residues. CDR1 is KGHSH and CDR2 is LQKENI in the germline V gene. The DNA for the CDR3 is TGTGCCAGCTCACCACCGGAGCAGGGCTCTGGAAACACCATATATTTT. It encodes CASSPPEQGSGNTIYF. Looking up the rest from reference TRBV18 and TRBJ1-3 gives the full variable domain: NAGVMQNPRHLVRRRGQEARLRCSPMKGHSHVYWYRQLPEEGLKFMVYLQKENIIDESGMPKERFSAEFPKEGPSILRIQQVVRGDSAAYFCASSPPEQGSGNTIYFGEGSWLTVV.

The chain joins TRBV7-8 to TRBJ2-2; D is possibly TRBD2 (5 bases). CDR1 and CDR2 (germline): SGHVS, FQNEAQ. The V end lost 6 bases, the J end lost 1 base, and 12 bases lay between the germline ends. The CDR3 length is 15 residues. CDR3 bases: TGTGCCAGCAGACCGAGGAGCGGGAACACCGGGGAGCTGTTTTTT. The encoded protein is CASRPRSGNTGELFF.

Ten or more counts support this clonotype. The chain carries TRBV12-3 or TRBV12-4 and TRBJ2-1, with 9 bases identical to TRBD2. The CDR3 extends over 23 amino acids. V shed 1 base and J 9 bases; nucleotides not matched to a gene: 31. The CDR3 protein is CASSLGDRKGLARPGRLSGEQFF. The CDR3 DNA follows: TGTGCCAGCAGTTTAGGTGACAGAAAAGGACTAGCGCGGCCGGGGAGGTTAAGTGGTGAGCAGTTCTTC.

The CDR3 protein is CSARQGRLGGYTF. The CDR3 nucleotides read TGCAGTGCTAGGCAGGGTAGGTTAGGTGGCTACACCTTC. This chain connects TRBV20-1 to TRBJ1-2; D may be TRBD1 (5 bases). V lost 3 bases and J 7 bases, leaving 15 bases between the germline ends. The CDR3 extends over 13 amino acids. CDR1 is DFQATT, CDR2 SNEGSKA, per germline (reference sequence).

The CDR3 nucleotides read TGTGCCAGCAGCTACCGACAGGGGGTTGAAAAACTGTTTTTT. Protein product: CASSYRQGVEKLFF. The V gene is TRBV7-2, the J gene TRBJ1-4; 9 bases map to TRBD1. CDR1 is SGHTA, CDR2 FQGNSA, per germline. This CDR3 is built from 14 residues. J was trimmed by 7 bases and V by 4 bases; bases with no gene match: 4.